This TCR beta chain was captured in a study of shared clonotypes between healthy human individuals. Whole-study context: Each donor contributed plates that comprised three CD4 naive, three CD4 memory, two CD8 naive and one CD8 memory.

Genomic DNA from each subset was divided evenly over several immunoSEQ plates. Using immunoSEQ multiplex PCR, the repertoire was profiled, and TCRdb retains in-frame clones only, with some absent. Here the sample spans about 590,000 clones, over 95% being singletons. CD8 cells regarded as naive lacked CD45RO, were positively chosen for CCR7, and omitted terminally differentiated effector memory CD45RA+ cells. The study drew its donors from healthy HIV-negative adults without recent acute infections or vaccinations. The CDR3 length is 14 residues. CDR1 is SGHVS, CDR2 FQNEAQ, per germline. After removal of 4 bases from V and 0 bases from J, the junction contained 1 base not matched to a gene.

The sequence was obtained from a woman between 25 and 40 years old in good health. Material: naive CD8+ T cells sorted from blood. The V and J genes are TRBV7-8 and TRBJ2-3, with 7 bases fitting TRBD1. CDR3 loop: CASSYRGSTDTQYF. CDR3 in DNA: TGTGCCAGCAGCTACAGGGGTAGCACAGATACGCAGTATTTT.